This paragraph reports one T cell receptor beta chain. Its specificity is not known. Trimming pared 3 bases from V and 12 bases from J, leaving 20 bases between. Germline CDR1 and CDR2: LNHDA and SQIVND (reference sequence). The CDR3 has 14 residues. PCR was performed using 60 Vbeta and 13 Jbeta primers. Repertoires were generated with immunoSEQ multiplex PCR, while TCRdb's copy carries only in-frame clones and drops some. The data hold about 130,000 clones, with roughly four fifths observed a single time. The record originates from a study of cytomegalovirus exposure and HLA in healthy donors. Whole-study results and caveats: A list of about 180 TCR beta chains associated with cytomegalovirus was given.

The genes are TRBV19 and TRBJ1-2; D gene unclear. The TCR originated in a woman aged 45-59 years in good health and CMV-seronegative. Sequencing was performed on PBMCs. The CDR3 region has the DNA TGTGCCAGTAGTATGCGAGGGTTTAGGGAAATAAACACCTTC. It encodes CASSMRGFREINTF. Full variable domain (remainder filled in from reference TRBV19 and TRBJ1-2): DGGITQSPKYLFRKEGQNVTLSCEQNLNHDAMYWYRQDPGQGLRLIYYSQIVNDFQKGDIAEGYSVSREKKESFPLTVTSAQKNPTAFYLCASSMRGFREINTFGSGTRLTVV.